The 27 T cell receptor beta chains presented below share a single source sample, sequenced in a study of cytomegalovirus exposure and HLA in healthy donors. 13 Jbeta primers and 60 Vbeta primers were used for the PCR. Using immunoSEQ multiplex PCR, the repertoire was profiled, and TCRdb retains in-frame clones only, with some absent. The sample records about 140,000 clones, more than 60% being singletons. Sequencing was performed on PBMCs. Source of these receptors: a woman in her forties or fifties in good health and CMV-seropositive.

The chain links TRBV11-2 to TRBJ2-3; the D is unclear. The ends were cut back, 5 bases at V and 0 bases at J, with 18 bases in the middle. Germline CDR1 and CDR2: SGHAT and FQNNGV. The CDR3 totals 17 residues. The CDR3 region has the DNA TGTGCCAGCAGCCCACGGCGCTCCGCGACTAGCACAGATACGCAGTATTTT. It translates to CASSPRRSATSTDTQYF.

The chain recombines TRBV29-1 with TRBJ1-1; D gene ambiguous. CDR3 length: 12 residues. Germline CDR1 is SQVTM and CDR2 is ANQGSEA. V lost 3 bases and J lost 5, with 10 bases in between. The CDR3 reads CSVEASGTEAFF. CDR3 coding DNA: TGCAGCGTTGAGGCGTCGGGGACTGAAGCTTTCTTT. The full variable domain, its missing parts supplied by reference TRBV29-1 and TRBJ1-1, is SAVISQKPSRDICQRGTSLTIQCQVDSQVTMMFWYRQQPGQSLTLIATANQGSEATYESGFVIDKFPISRPNLTFSTLTVSNMSPEDSSIYLCSVEASGTEAFFGQGTRLTVV.

CDR3 protein: CRDDRSNEKLFF. In nucleotides, the CDR3 is TGCAGAGACGACAGATCTAATGAAAAACTGTTTTTT. This rearrangement joins TRBV29-1 to TRBJ1-4; tentative D call: TRBD1 (5 bases). The CDR3 is 12 amino acids. Looked up from germline, CDR1 is SQVTM and CDR2 is ANQGSEA.

The chain recombines TRBV4-3 with TRBJ2-1; 12 nucleotides agree with TRBD2. CDR1 LGHNA and CDR2 YSLEER come from the germline V gene. The CDR3 totals 14 residues. V dropped 1 base and J dropped 10; count of bases not matched to a gene: 2. CDR3: CASSQVLAGGEQFF. CDR3 bases: TGCGCCAGCAGCCAAGTACTAGCGGGGGGCGAGCAGTTCTTC.

V and J are TRBV11-2 and TRBJ2-1; TRBD1 might be the D (6 bases). This CDR3 has 14 residues. Trimming shortened V by 2 bases and J by 4 bases, and 9 bases separated the two germline ends. The germline V gene encodes CDR1 SGHAT and CDR2 FQNNGV. CDR3 residues: CASSLLDSYNEQFF. CDR3 nucleotide sequence: TGTGCCAGCAGCTTACTGGACAGTTACAATGAGCAGTTCTTC.

The J gene is TRBJ1-2, the V gene TRBV28, with D perhaps TRBD1 (5 bases). The CDR3 is 13 amino acids. CDR1 is MDHEN, CDR2 SYDVKM, per germline. Trimming cost V 7 bases and J 1 base, with 10 bases left between them. CDR3 bases: TGTGCCAGCAACACTCAGGGTAACTATGGCTACACCTTC. The encoded protein is CASNTQGNYGYTF.

V usage is TRBV5-1 and J usage is TRBJ2-7; possible D gene TRBD2, 5 bases. Trimming pared 4 bases from V and 13 bases from J, leaving 21 bases between. The germline CDR1 and CDR2 sequences are SGHRS and YFSETQ. CDR3 length: 13 residues. CDR3 in amino acids: CASSLEGALSTYF. The CDR3, as DNA: TGCGCCAGCAGCCTTGAGGGCGCCCTGAGCACCTACTTC.

The rearrangement joins TRBV27 to TRBJ2-3; D possibly corresponds to TRBD1 (6 bases). Germline CDR1 MNHEY, CDR2 SMNVEV (reference sequence). V was cut by 7 bases and J by 2 bases, with 13 bases left in between. The CDR3 sequence is 14 residues long. The CDR3 protein is CASTPGDFTDTQYF. The DNA of the CDR3 is TGTGCCAGCACCCCAGGGGATTTCACAGATACGCAGTATTTT.

About this clone: A read error may produce the germline difference seen at one junction end. V usage is TRBV2 and J usage is TRBJ1-6, with D possibly TRBD1 on 6 matching bases. The CDR3 has 14 amino acids. CDR1 is SNHLY and CDR2 is FYNNEI in the germline V gene. Here the CDR3 DNA reads TGTGCCAGCAGCCCAGGGGCCTATCATTCACCCCTCCACTTT. The encoded protein is CASSPGAYHSPLHF.

The genes are TRBV6-1 and TRBJ1-1; 7 bases match TRBD1. The germline V gene encodes CDR1 MNHNS and CDR2 SASEGT. The CDR3 sequence is 14 residues long. This chain's CDR3 is CAATSDRRDTEAFF. Written as DNA, the CDR3 is TGTGCAGCAACATCGGACAGGCGGGACACTGAAGCTTTCTTT.

This clone was seen just once. The chain has TRBV30 and TRBJ2-1; TRBD1 agrees at 8 bases. V gave up 0 bases and J gave up 7 bases; unmatched junction bases: 8. Germline V CDR1 and CDR2: GTSNPN, SVGIG (reference sequence). CDR3 length equals 15 residues. CDR3 sequence (DNA): TGTGCCTGGAGTGTGGGTCAGGGGGCGTCGAATGAGCAGTTCTTC. It specifies CAWSVGQGASNEQFF.

The V and J genes are TRBV7-9 and TRBJ1-3; the D is unclear. V gave up 4 bases and J gave up 6 bases, with 7 bases separating them. This CDR3 contains 12 residues. Germline CDR1 is SEHNR and CDR2 is FQNEAQ (reference sequence). The CDR3 coding sequence is TGTGCCAGCAGCTCTCCAGAAAACACCATATATTTT. Amino acids: CASSSPENTIYF.

The chain couples TRBV7-2 to TRBJ2-1; 14 bases fit TRBD2. V was clipped by 3 bases and J by 7 bases; unmatched bases: 11. The V gene's germline CDR1 is SGHTA and CDR2 FQGNSA. CDR3 length: 18 residues. This CDR3 reads CASSLGKGLAGGGNEQFF. The CDR3 bases are TGTGCCAGCAGCTTGGGGAAAGGACTAGCGGGGGGAGGAAATGAGCAGTTCTTC.

V gene TRBV4-2 combines with J gene TRBJ2-2, with TRBD1 matching 9 bases. Trimming removed 0 bases from V and 9 bases from J; junction bases left unmatched: 8. CDR1 and CDR2 from the germline V gene are LGHNA and YNFKEQ. The CDR3 is made up of 16 amino acids. CDR3 sequence (DNA): TGTGCCAGCAGCCAAGATTACGCACAGGGGGCCAGGGAGCTGTTTTTT. Its protein product is CASSQDYAQGARELFF.

The count of this clone is one. The chain has TRBV7-2 and TRBJ2-7; 7 positions agree with TRBD1. This CDR3 spans 14 amino acids. The germline V gene encodes CDR1 SGHTA and CDR2 FQGNSA. J gave up 2 bases and V 5 bases, and 6 bases lay outside the gene matches. CDR3: CASSPDRATYEQYF. The DNA of the CDR3 is TGTGCCAGCAGCCCCGACAGGGCTACCTACGAGCAGTACTTC.

The chain uses TRBV7-3 and TRBJ2-3, with D perhaps matching TRBD2 (5 bases). The germline CDR1 and CDR2 sequences are SGHTA and FQGTGA. The ends were cut back, 5 bases at V and 2 bases at J, with 14 bases in the middle. CDR3 length: 15 residues. CDR3 sequence reads: CASSPLGGHTDTQYF. The CDR3 DNA reads as TGTGCCAGCAGCCCCCTAGGCGGGCACACAGATACGCAGTATTTT. The whole variable domain, filled in from reference TRBV7-3 and TRBJ2-3, reads GAGVSQTPSNKVTEKGKYVELRCDPISGHTALYWYRQSLGQGPEFLIYFQGTGAADDSGLPNDRFFAVRPEGSVSTLKIQRTERGDSAVYLCASSPLGGHTDTQYFGPGTRLTVL.

This chain joins TRBV28 and TRBJ2-7; tentatively, D is TRBD1 (6 bases). CDR1 and CDR2 (germline): MDHEN, SYDVKM. The germline V and J ends were trimmed by 7 bases and 4 bases, with 20 bases remaining between them. The CDR3 consists of 15 residues. CDR3 DNA sequence: TGTGCCAGCACCTTCATCGCGGCTCAGGGGTACGAGCAGTACTTC. This codes for CASTFIAAQGYEQYF.

The genes are TRBV12-5 and TRBJ2-1, with TRBD2 as a possible D gene (5 bases). Per the germline V gene, CDR1 is LGHNT and CDR2 is FRNRAP. V was trimmed by 7 bases and J by 4 bases, leaving 17 bases between them. This CDR3 is 15 amino acids long. CDR3 in amino acids: CASAPGPGMYNEQFF. The DNA of the CDR3 is TGTGCTAGTGCTCCCGGGCCGGGGATGTACAATGAGCAGTTCTTC.

The chain employs TRBV12-5 and TRBJ2-5, with D possibly matching TRBD1 (5 bases). Looked up from germline, CDR1 is LGHNT and CDR2 is FRNRAP. The CDR3 spans 16 residues. V was cut by 3 bases and J by 4 bases, with 18 bases left in between. Here the CDR3 reads CASGFRGGAQGETQYF. The CDR3 DNA reads TGTGCTAGTGGTTTTAGAGGTGGGGCGCAGGGAGAGACCCAGTACTTC.

The rearrangement links TRBV30 to TRBJ2-5, with a tentative D call TRBD1 (6 bases). V gave up 1 base and J gave up 3 bases, with 6 bases separating them. The CDR3 loop spans 12 amino acids. The germline V gene has CDR1 GTSNPN and CDR2 SVGIG (reference sequence). CDR3 sequence: CAWSGTEETQYF. The CDR3, as DNA: TGTGCCTGGAGTGGGACAGAAGAGACCCAGTACTTC.

Here the CDR3 reads CAGAGTAYEQYF. The CDR3 region has the DNA TGTGCCGGCGCGGGGACCGCCTACGAGCAGTACTTC. The chain couples TRBV2 to TRBJ2-7, with D possibly matching TRBD2 (6 bases). The CDR3 has 12 amino acids. V was cut by 11 bases and J by 2 bases, with 13 bases left in between. Germline loops: CDR1 SNHLY, CDR2 FYNNEI.

The chain has TRBV6-5 and TRBJ1-5; 8 bases agree with TRBD1. V dropped 5 bases and J dropped 1; count of bases not matched to a gene: 4. CDR1 is MNHEY, CDR2 SVGAGI, per germline. The CDR3 is 15 amino acids. CDR3 DNA sequence: TGTGCCAGCAGTCCCGGGACAGGAAGCAATCAGCCCCAGCATTTT. Protein product: CASSPGTGSNQPQHF.

The chain employs TRBV15 and TRBJ1-2; 7 positions agree with TRBD1. Losses at the gene ends were 1 base for V and 0 bases for J; bases not matched to a gene: 2. Germline loops: CDR1 LNHNV, CDR2 YYDKDF (reference sequence). This CDR3 has 15 amino acids. The DNA for the CDR3 is TGTGCCACCAGCAGAGGGGACAGAGCTAACTATGGCTACACCTTC. It codes for CATSRGDRANYGYTF.

The chain links TRBV27 to TRBJ2-6; 10 bases match TRBD1. V lost 4 bases to trimming and J lost 0 bases; unmatched junction nucleotides: 6. CDR1 and CDR2 (germline): MNHEY, SMNVEV (reference sequence). The CDR3 length is 18 residues. The CDR3 is CASSSRQGAHSGANVLTF. The CDR3 DNA is TGTGCCAGCAGTTCCAGACAGGGGGCACACTCTGGGGCCAACGTCCTGACTTTC.

The genes are TRBV7-2 and TRBJ1-6, with TRBD1 matching 8 bases. Per germline, CDR1 SGHTA and CDR2 FQGNSA. V lost 0 bases, J lost 7 bases, and 8 bases stayed unmatched. The CDR3 covers 17 residues. CDR3 protein: CASSLASPGQGNSPLHF. DNA for the CDR3: TGTGCCAGCAGCTTAGCCTCTCCTGGACAGGGCAATTCACCCCTCCACTTT.

This clone came up once. V usage is TRBV19 and J usage is TRBJ1-1; D might be TRBD1 (6 bases). The CDR3 sequence is 18 residues long. V dropped 5 bases and J dropped 1 base, with 23 bases sitting between them. Germline lookup yields CDR1 LNHDA and CDR2 SQIVND (reference sequence). For the CDR3, the DNA is TGTGCCAGTAGTCCCATTTTCGGGACAAGGGGTGGGAACACTGAAGCTTTCTTT. Its translation is CASSPIFGTRGGNTEAFF.

The V gene is TRBV9, the J gene TRBJ2-5, with 10 nucleotides matching TRBD2. The CDR3 runs to 15 residues. CDR1 is SGDLS and CDR2 is YYNGEE in the germline V gene. J was trimmed by 4 bases and V by 0 bases; bases with no gene match: 3. The CDR3 nucleotides read TGTGCCAGCAGCGTAGGAACTAGCGGGGCAGAGACCCAGTACTTC. Translated, it gives CASSVGTSGAETQYF.